These T cell receptor beta chains were read from a single sample in a study of blood T cell repertoires in COVID-19. Sequenced by immunoSEQ multiplex PCR; TCRdb stores in-frame clones only, minus some. The sample carries almost 70,000 clones, 70% to 90% recorded once. The sequenced sample was peripheral blood. Source of these receptors: a woman aged 70-85 years with acute or convalescent COVID-19. CDR3s include the opening cysteine and the closing phenylalanine or tryptophan.

v_call cdr3_length cdr3_aa
TRBV10-3 15 CAISESVGGNEKLFF
TRBV25-1 16 CASSPPTSGRHGEQFF
TRBV14 14 CASSFARGADTQYF
TRBV11-2 15 CASSAGQGATYEQYF
TRBV11-3 15 CASSLVQGANYGYTF
TRBV28 15 CASSLGQLSNQPQHF
TRBV5-1 17 CASSFSPRTGLNTEAFF
TRBV28 13 CATRRASSNEQFF
TRBV18 15 CASSPGTDTNYGYTF
TRBV14 13 CASSSTGDSPLHF
TRBV29-1 16 CSVERAGAPWEETQYF
TRBV6-5 15 CATREGQVPNQPQHF
TRBV5-1 16 CASSLVRSSENTEAFF
TRBV9 14 CASSPGDRPDGYTF
TRBV27 19 CASSPRLAGWTVAKNIQYF
TRBV4-2 17 CASSLIGGGRKNYGYTF
TRBV10-3 13 CAISVRGGTEAFF
TRBV7-7 13 CASSLVYQETQYF
TRBV7-3 15 CASSRDRGSYNEQFF
TRBV5-1 16 CASSLEGPTMNTEAFF
TRBV28 13 CASRRQANYGYTF
TRBV11-3 13 CASSLGRNTEAFF
TRBV29-1 14 CSGGTGRRDTEAFF
TRBV5-5 14 CASSLATSGETQYF
TRBV10-1 18 CASRFTSGRALLSDTQYF
TRBV28 14 CASSPGSTTKTQYF
TRBV18 16 CASSPGASGRINEQFF
TRBV3-1/TRBV3-2 17 CASSPLGAGQGANGYTF
TRBV9 16 CASSATGLTNTGELFF
TRBV5-1 15 CASSLGDRITGGYTF
TRBV19 14 CASSTGQGNNEQFF
TRBV5-6 16 CASIPGGRGGGYTQYF
TRBV2 15 CASRAASGKADTQYF
TRBV7-8 14 CASSSGDSYTEAFF
TRBV9 14 CASSLGGADQPQHF
TRBV28 15 CASTPVDRGRRGYTF
TRBV5-1 14 CASSPRGLTEGAFF
TRBV6-6 14 CASSPPTGWQPQHF
TRBV7-9 14 CASSSIASAETQYF
TRBV30 13 CAWSGRVRYGYTF
TRBV5-1 15 CASSVGTGVHNEQFF
TRBV4-2 16 CASSQRRGVTNEKLFF
TRBV7-2 15 CASSLQSGGGNEQFF
TRBV11-2 15 CASSLELLMNTEAFF
TRBV5-1 13 CASRPLTGYEQYF
TRBV7-2 16 CASSRIAGFSYNEQFF
TRBV19 19 CASSNQGTGGRLSNQPQHF
TRBV28 15 CASSFVSSGADTQYF
TRBV3-1/TRBV3-2 13 CASSHTGGETQYF
TRBV13 15 CASSLGLGDTGELFF
TRBV29-1 13 CSVGQGRYYEQYF
TRBV27 17 CASSARGGGASTGELFF
TRBV30 14 CAWSATRSGTEAFF
TRBV4-2 16 CASSQDLTGSRYGYTF
TRBV4-2 16 CASSQDRTGEAYEQYF